Presented here are 26 T cell receptor beta chains from one specimen sequenced in a study of T cells in Graves' hyperthyroidism and ophthalmopathy. Amplification yielded TCR beta CDR3 regions, with RNA transcripts as the source. First-round RT-PCR with HTBI primers amplified the TCR CDR3 region. One entry per CDR3 protein, called by TCRdb with MiXCR from the multiplex PCR reads. This sample has nearly 750,000 distinct CDR3 sequences, with about a third found just once. Sequenced: blood. The receptor set was obtained from a woman in her forties with Graves' hyperthyroidism.

This clonotype was seen a single time. Being one base from a much bigger clone, this may be a read error. The rearrangement uses TRBV7-6 and TRBJ1-2; a possible D gene is TRBD1 (6 bases). Between the trimmed V and J ends, which lost 3 bases and 8 bases, there was a span of 19 bases. The CDR3 is 15 residues long. CDR1 is SGHVS and CDR2 is FNYEAQ in the germline V gene. The CDR3 DNA reads TGTGCCAGCAGCTTTGGGACAAGGGAGACGGAGGGCTACACCTTC. Its protein product is CASSFGTRETEGYTF.

The chain couples TRBV11-1 to TRBJ1-6, with TRBD1 matching over 9 bases. Looked up from germline, CDR1 is SGHAT and CDR2 is FQDESV (reference sequence). The CDR3 totals 15 residues. Germline trimming cut 4 bases from V and 3 bases from J; bases unmatched to any gene: 1. The CDR3: CASSWTGVYNSPLHF. CDR3 nucleotide sequence: TGTGCCAGCAGCTGGACAGGGGTCTATAATTCACCCCTCCACTTT.

The chain carries TRBV29-1 and TRBJ2-7, with 8 bases identical to TRBD2. Germline V CDR1 and CDR2: SQVTM, ANQGSEA. The CDR3 totals 16 residues. The ends lost 0 bases at V and 0 bases at J; junction bases unmatched: 7. The CDR3: CSVEERGGRSSYEQYF. The CDR3 DNA reads as TGCAGCGTTGAAGAACGGGGGGGCCGAAGCTCCTACGAGCAGTACTTC.

The genes are TRBV24-1 and TRBJ2-3, with 7 bases matching TRBD1. After removal of 12 bases from V and 2 bases from J, the junction contained 4 bases not matched to a gene. CDR3 length equals 12 residues. CDR1 and CDR2 from the germline V gene are KGHDR and SFDVKD. The CDR3 bases are TGTGCCGCCGGACAGGACACAGATACGCAGTATTTT. As protein: CAAGQDTDTQYF.

The table lists this clonotype with many counts. V and J are TRBV14 and TRBJ1-2, with 9 bases fitting TRBD1. Germline-derived CDR1 and CDR2 are SGHDN and FVKESK. J was trimmed by 6 bases and V by 3 bases; bases with no gene match: 5. The CDR3 covers 14 residues. The CDR3 loop reads CASSHSGTGHGYTF. The CDR3 DNA follows: TGTGCCAGCAGCCATAGTGGGACAGGGCATGGCTACACCTTC.

The V call is TRBV2, the J call TRBJ2-7; 7 bases agree with TRBD1. CDR1 is SNHLY, CDR2 FYNNEI, per germline. Losses at the gene ends were 6 bases for V and 4 bases for J; bases not matched to a gene: 18. The CDR3 spans 17 residues. The CDR3: CASSQEGAETSHYEQYF. CDR3 nucleotides: TGTGCCAGCAGCCAAGAGGGGGCCGAGACAAGCCATTACGAGCAGTACTTC.

As DNA, the CDR3 is TGTGCCAGCAGCTTTAAAGGGCGGGAGAAGGTAATCTACGAGCAGTACTTC. Amino acids: CASSFKGREKVIYEQYF. The chain combines TRBV11-2 with TRBJ2-7; TRBD2 aligns across 7 bases. The CDR3 is 17 residues long. V trimming: 3 bases; J trimming: 3 bases; junction bases outside the gene matches: 14. CDR1 SGHAT and CDR2 FQNNGV come from the germline V gene. Together with reference TRBV11-2 and TRBJ2-7, the CDR3 gives the full variable domain: EAGVAQSPRYKIIEKRQSVAFWCNPISGHATLYWYQQILGQGPKLLIQFQNNGVVDDSQLPKDRFSAERLKGVDSTLKIQPAKLEDSAVYLCASSFKGREKVIYEQYFGPGTRLTVT.

This chain links TRBV7-8 with TRBJ2-7, with TRBD2 matching 13 bases. In germline, CDR1 is SGHVS, CDR2 FQNEAQ. The V segment lost 5 bases and the J segment 3 bases; nucleotides outside the gene matches: 7. The CDR3 runs 16 residues. The CDR3 DNA follows: TGTGCCAGCAGCCCCGGGACTAGCGGGGCACTCTACGAGCAGTACTTC. Encoded protein: CASSPGTSGALYEQYF. The full variable domain, rest sourced from reference TRBV7-8 and TRBJ2-7, is GAGVSQSPRYKVAKRGQDVALRCDPISGHVSLFWYQQALGQGPEFLTYFQNEAQLDKSGLPSDRFFAERPEGSVSTLKIQRTQQEDSAVYLCASSPGTSGALYEQYFGPGTRLTVT.

The table lists this clonotype with a few counts. V gene TRBV12-3 or TRBV12-4 combines with J gene TRBJ2-7; 7 nucleotides line up with TRBD2. The CDR3 sequence is 11 residues long. Trimming took 4 bases from V and 11 from J; bases not matched to a gene: 5. CDR3 residues: CASSYREAKYF. The CDR3 DNA reads TGTGCCAGCAGTTATCGGGAGGCGAAGTACTTC.

On this clonotype itself: A much larger clone sits a single nucleotide away, making a read error possible. The gene calls are TRBV20-1 and TRBJ1-4; D possibly corresponds to TRBD1 (6 bases). The CDR3 runs to 13 residues. The germline gives CDR1 DFQATT, CDR2 SNEGSKA (reference sequence). The V end was cut by 6 bases, the J end by 8 bases, with 16 bases between. CDR3 DNA sequence: TGCAGTGCCCTGACAGGTGCCGGAGAAAAACTGTTTTTT. Translation: CSALTGAGEKLFF.

This clonotype occurred many times. The chain links TRBV15 to TRBJ1-5; D is perhaps TRBD1 (5 bases). The V and J ends lost 3 bases and 0 bases respectively, with 9 bases between them. This CDR3 spans 15 amino acids. Germline V gene sequence: CDR1 LNHNV, CDR2 YYDKDF (reference sequence). The chain's CDR3 is CATSSEGNSNQPQHF. Written as DNA, the CDR3 is TGTGCCACCAGCAGCGAGGGGAATAGCAATCAGCCCCAGCATTTT.

Remarks on this clonotype: This may stem from a read error, because a much larger clone lies one nucleotide away. The genes are TRBV29-1 and TRBJ1-1; no definite D call. The CDR3 runs 12 residues. Germline-derived CDR1 and CDR2 are SQVTM and ANQGSEA. Trimming shortened V by 3 bases and J by 5 bases, and 10 bases separated the two germline ends. CDR3 amino acids: CSVDSGGTEAFF. The CDR3 bases are TGCAGCGTTGACTCTGGCGGGACTGAAGCTTTCTTT.

The sample holds many counts of this clonotype. The rearrangement links TRBV15 to TRBJ2-7; TRBD2 is a possible D gene (6 bases). This CDR3 spans 14 amino acids. Germline CDR1 and CDR2: LNHNV and YYDKDF (reference sequence). Trimming shortened V by 0 bases and J by 3 bases, and 9 bases separated the two germline ends. CDR3 loop: CATSREMEGYEQYF. The DNA of the CDR3 is TGTGCCACCAGCAGAGAGATGGAGGGCTACGAGCAGTACTTC.

This clonotype was counted a single time. This chain joins TRBV10-2 and TRBJ2-7, with 13 bases matching TRBD2. The CDR3 covers 14 residues. V shed 6 bases and J 7 bases; nucleotides not matched to a gene: 6. Germline V gives CDR1 WSHSY, CDR2 SAAADI. The DNA for the CDR3 is TGCGCCAGCAGACTAGCGGGAGGGGGCAATGAGCAGTACTTC. Translating it yields CASRLAGGGNEQYF.

This clonotype came up many times. The gene calls are TRBV7-9 and TRBJ2-5; 9 bases agree with TRBD2. Trimming removed 4 bases from V and 4 bases from J; junction bases left unmatched: 16. The germline gives CDR1 SEHNR, CDR2 FQNEAQ (reference sequence). The CDR3 is 18 amino acids. The CDR3: CASSSILAGDTGVETQYF. Written as DNA, the CDR3 is TGTGCCAGCAGCTCCATCTTAGCGGGAGATACCGGGGTAGAGACCCAGTACTTC.

The chain links TRBV9 to TRBJ2-7; TRBD2 aligns across 7 bases. This CDR3 contains 15 residues. Germline trimming cut 4 bases from V and 7 bases from J; bases unmatched to any gene: 14. From germline, CDR1 is SGDLS and CDR2 YYNGEE. CDR3 sequence: CASSPYGGRGIEQYF. CDR3 coding DNA: TGTGCCAGCAGCCCCTACGGGGGGAGGGGAATTGAGCAGTACTTC.

Many counts were recorded for this clonotype. The chain uses TRBV7-8 and TRBJ2-6, with D uncertain. Germline V lookup: CDR1 SGHVS, CDR2 FQNEAQ. V was cut by 4 bases and J by 4 bases, with 8 bases left in between. The CDR3 is made up of 14 amino acids. The CDR3, as DNA: TGTGCCAGCAGCTCCGGAGCCGGGGCCAACGTCCTGACTTTC. It translates to CASSSGAGANVLTF. Together with reference TRBV7-8 and TRBJ2-6, the CDR3 gives the full variable domain: GAGVSQSPRYKVAKRGQDVALRCDPISGHVSLFWYQQALGQGPEFLTYFQNEAQLDKSGLPSDRFFAERPEGSVSTLKIQRTQQEDSAVYLCASSSGAGANVLTFGAGSRLTVL.

This clonotype was counted many times. V is TRBV7-2 and J is TRBJ1-6; D is ambiguous. The length of the CDR3 is 15 residues. Germline loops: CDR1 SGHTA, CDR2 FQGNSA. Trimming removed 1 base at V and 7 bases at J, with 11 bases between. The CDR3 is CASSLGGSRNSPLHF. The CDR3 DNA follows: TGTGCCAGCAGCTTAGGAGGGAGTCGGAATTCACCCCTCCACTTT.

This clonotype was seen many times. The chain links TRBV7-9 to TRBJ1-2, with D unresolved. The V and J ends lost 2 bases and 6 bases respectively, with 13 bases between them. The CDR3 is 14 amino acids. CDR1 SEHNR and CDR2 FQNEAQ come from the germline V gene (reference sequence). Here the CDR3 DNA reads TGTGCCAGCAGCTTATATATTCCTTCGGATGGCTACACCTTC. Translated, it gives CASSLYIPSDGYTF.

On this clonotype: Relative to the germline gene, one junction end is altered; a read error may explain this. This chain uses TRBV13 with TRBJ1-5; 9 bases map to TRBD1. Germline lookup yields CDR1 PRHDT and CDR2 FYEKMQ (reference sequence). This CDR3 has 15 residues. The CDR3 loop is CASSQIQGAGQPQHF. The CDR3 DNA is TGCGCCAGCAGTCAAATACAGGGGGCTGGACAGCCCCAGCATTTT.

This clonotype has more than one count but fewer than ten. The chain carries TRBV6-5 and TRBJ2-7; D ambiguous. The CDR3 runs to 14 residues. V gave up 8 bases and J gave up 2 bases, with 16 bases separating them. Looked up from germline, CDR1 is MNHEY and CDR2 is SVGAGI. Here the CDR3 DNA reads TGTGCCAGCCGAGATAGGTGGTGGCCCTACGAGCAGTACTTC. This codes for CASRDRWWPYEQYF.

This chain links TRBV7-8 with TRBJ1-2; maybe TRBD1 (6 bases). The CDR3 loop spans 13 amino acids. Trimming took 1 base from V and 8 from J, leaving 11 bases between them. The germline V gene has CDR1 SGHVS and CDR2 FQNEAQ. The chain's CDR3 is CASSLVAGVGYTF. For the CDR3, the DNA is TGTGCCAGCAGCTTAGTGGCAGGGGTCGGCTACACCTTC.

J is TRBJ2-2 and V is TRBV29-1, with unresolved D. Deletions cut 5 bases from V and 8 bases from J, with 9 bases between. The CDR3 is 11 residues long. CDR1 is SQVTM, CDR2 ANQGSEA, per germline. CDR3: CSVRTRGELFF. The CDR3 coding sequence is TGCAGCGTTAGGACCCGTGGGGAGCTGTTTTTT.

This chain uses TRBV5-4 with TRBJ1-3; TRBD1 matches 7 bases. Germline V gene sequence: CDR1 SGHNT, CDR2 YYREEE (reference sequence). The CDR3 has 14 residues. Trimming cost V 5 bases and J 4 bases; bases outside gene matches: 6. The CDR3 sequence: CASSQTGVGNTIYF. In nucleotides, the CDR3 is TGTGCCAGCAGTCAAACAGGGGTCGGAAACACCATATATTTT.

The chain has TRBV28 and TRBJ2-5; 10 positions match TRBD1. The CDR3 extends over 15 amino acids. Trimming took 3 bases from V and 1 from J; bases not matched to a gene: 2. Germline values: CDR1 MDHEN, CDR2 SYDVKM. The CDR3 spells CASSFRQGAQETQYF. DNA for the CDR3: TGTGCCAGCAGTTTCAGACAGGGGGCCCAAGAGACCCAGTACTTC.

This clonotype showed up many times. The V call is TRBV2, the J call TRBJ1-6; D unresolved. V gave up 8 bases and J gave up 8 bases, with 13 bases separating them. CDR3 length: 13 residues. Germline assignment: CDR1 SNHLY and CDR2 FYNNEI. This CDR3 is CASRPQVDSPLHF. CDR3 nucleotides: TGTGCCAGCCGACCTCAGGTGGATTCACCCCTCCACTTT.